This is a list of T cell receptor beta chains from one sample in a study of beta chain features in type 1 diabetes. The data were produced by immunoSEQ multiplex PCR, yet TCRdb's version contains in-frame clones alone and is incomplete. The table records 400,000 to 600,000 clones, roughly 31% of them present only once. The sample taken for sequencing was naive CD4+ T cells from blood. These receptors all come from a man between 18 and 29 years old in good health. CDR3s include the opening cysteine and the closing phenylalanine or tryptophan.

v_gene | CDR3aa
TRBV11-2 | CASSLGGQVHYNEQFF
TRBV19 | CASKGSASRQPQHF
TRBV30 | CAWSYDRTVAEAFF
TRBV7-2 | CASSLDGGRNYNEQFF
TRBV30 | CAWSVGSYEQYF
TRBV7-2 | CASSRPADGPSTDTQYF
TRBV6-5 | CASSYGSGSSYEQYF
TRBV30 | CAWSVHRGQNQPQHF
TRBV4-1 | CASSQPTSAQGETQYF
TRBV27 | CASSLVSGSSYEQYF
TRBV30 | CAWARTREETQYF
TRBV4-2 | CASSQGDSRNEQFF
TRBV7-9 | CASSLPRGAETQYF
TRBV13 | CASSPDSYTYEQYF
TRBV6-5 | CASSYRLAGSGEQYF
TRBV28 | CASKPGQGRETQYF
TRBV18 | CASSPRDRSNTGELFF
TRBV5-1 | CASSLGDTDTQYF
TRBV27 | CASSRSGSPTGANVLTF
TRBV6-5 | CASRAGYEKQFF
TRBV4-3 | CASSQRRGRSTDTQYF
TRBV25-1 | CASSEYRGGRLDGETQYF
TRBV7-6 | CASSLAPSSYNEQFF
TRBV30 | CAWGDGLMEAFF
TRBV14 | CASSRDRSSSYNEQFF
TRBV19 | CATRDRGLAKNIQYF
TRBV19 | CASSIVRGNEQFF
TRBV28 | CASSFAGGHLAKNIQYF